This T cell receptor beta chain was recovered during a study of T cell responses to AZD1222 COVID-19 vaccine. Study-level information: It was second doses at about 4 or about 12 weeks that were pooled.

Method: immunoSEQ multiplex PCR; TCRdb's copy keeps in-frame clones and lacks some. This table holds around 97,000 clones, approximately 88% found once. Study observations and caveats: Donors skewed white British and female; clonal diversity was possibly underestimated. Breadth and depth of Spike-specific TCRs rose after two AZD1222 doses. Close to half of all spike-specific TCRs reportedly target regions of the variants that are unmutated.

Trimming cost V 0 bases and J 0 bases, with 3 bases left between them. Germline-derived CDR1 and CDR2 are SGHRS and YFSETQ. This CDR3 spans 14 amino acids. With respect to this clone: Its antigen is not known.

V usage is TRBV5-1 and J usage is TRBJ1-4; D is ambiguous. The receptor was isolated from an adult in good health. Sequencing was performed on peripheral blood, taken on day 0 of AZD1222 vaccination. The CDR3 is CASSLAATNEKLFF. CDR3 nucleotide sequence: TGCGCCAGCAGCTTGGCGGCAACTAATGAAAAACTGTTTTTT.